Listed below are T cell receptor beta chains from one sample, sequenced in a study of shared clonotypes between healthy human individuals. The data were produced by immunoSEQ multiplex PCR, yet TCRdb's version contains in-frame clones alone and is incomplete. Of more than 2,000,000 clones in the sample, 90% to 95% were seen once. Sequencing was carried out using naive CD4+ T cells sorted from blood. Receptor source: a young man in good health. Each CDR3 is given with its conserved first and last residue. D genes are given only for firm matches. Not all rows give a size; the values are once, few, many and, for expanded clones, a class.

V	D	J	length	size	DNA	CDR3
TRBV30	TRBD1	TRBJ1-2	14	once	TGTGCCTGGAGTGTAGCCAGGGGGCGCCATGGCTACACCTTC	CAWSVARGRHGYTF
TRBV6-4	-	TRBJ2-7	17	-	TGTGCCAGCAGTGACTCAATAAAGCGGGACAGACTATACGAGCAGTACTTC	CASSDSIKRDRLYEQYF
TRBV30	-	TRBJ1-4	14	few	TGTGCCTGGAGGGGAGAAGGGAGAAATGAAAAACTGTTTTTT	CAWRGEGRNEKLFF
TRBV15	-	TRBJ2-3	15	-	TGTGCCACCAGCAGAGCACTAGCTATCACAGATACGCAGTATTTT	CATSRALAITDTQYF
TRBV27	-	TRBJ1-4	15	-	TGTGCCAGCAGTTTAACGGGGCTTGGTAATGAAAAACTGTTTTTT	CASSLTGLGNEKLFF
TRBV7-9	-	TRBJ1-1	14	-	TGTGCCAGCAGGGACATAGCGGGAACCACTGAAGCTTTCTTT	CASRDIAGTTEAFF
TRBV10-1	-	TRBJ2-3	16	-	TGCGCCAGCAGTGATCTTGTGCAAGGGGGCACAGATACGCAGTATTTT	CASSDLVQGGTDTQYF
TRBV18	-	TRBJ2-7	14	-	TGTGCCAGCTCACCGGGGGAGATCTCCTACGAGCAGTACTTC	CASSPGEISYEQYF
TRBV7-8	-	TRBJ2-7	15	-	TGTGCCAGCAGCTCTAACGCCGGGACGGCCTACGAGCAGTACTTC	CASSSNAGTAYEQYF
TRBV19	-	TRBJ1-3	14	-	TGTGCCAGTAGTATGGACCCCTCTGGAAACACCATATATTTT	CASSMDPSGNTIYF
TRBV28	-	TRBJ1-3	16	-	TGTGCCAGCAGTTGGTTGTCCACCGTCTCTGGAAACACCATATATTTT	CASSWLSTVSGNTIYF
TRBV27	-	TRBJ2-1	15	-	TGTGCCACCCAACGCCAAGGGGGATTCTCCAATGAGCAGTTCTTC	CATQRQGGFSNEQFF
TRBV5-1	TRBD2	TRBJ2-5	17	-	TGCGCCAGCAGCTTGGCAGGGACTACGGGGGGTGGGGAGACCCAGTACTTC	CASSLAGTTGGGETQYF
TRBV11-2	TRBD1	TRBJ2-7	15	-	TGTGCCAGCAGCCACCCTGGACAGGGCTCCTACGAGCAGTACTTC	CASSHPGQGSYEQYF
TRBV18	-	TRBJ1-1	15	-	TGTGCCAGCTCACCACCGGGCAGGGGAATCTCGGAAGCTTTCTTT	CASSPPGRGISEAFF
TRBV5-1	-	TRBJ2-5	13	-	TGCGCCAGCAGCTTGGAGACCCGGGAGACCCAGTACTTC	CASSLETRETQYF
TRBV27	-	TRBJ2-3	13	-	TGTGCCAGCAGTTTAGGGCATTTGGATACGCAGTATTTT	CASSLGHLDTQYF
TRBV15	-	TRBJ2-2	13	-	TGTGCCACCAGCAGAGATGGCACCGGGGAGCTGTTTTTT	CATSRDGTGELFF
TRBV6-1	-	TRBJ1-4	13	-	TGTGCCAGCAGTCCGGGGTATAATGAAAAACTGTTTTTT	CASSPGYNEKLFF
TRBV18	-	TRBJ1-6	12	-	TGTGCCAGCTCATCCGGGGATTCACCCCTCCACTTT	CASSSGDSPLHF
TRBV9	-	TRBJ1-1	15	few	TGTGCCAGCAGCGTAGTTGGGACGGGGAACACTGAAGCTTTCTTT	CASSVVGTGNTEAFF
TRBV6-6	TRBD1	TRBJ1-2	16	-	TGTGCCAGCAGTTACCCCCATGCCGGGACAGGCCTCGGCTACACCTTC	CASSYPHAGTGLGYTF
TRBV6-5	-	TRBJ2-7	13	-	TGTGCCAGCAGCAAGGGGGGATATGGGGAGCAGTACTTC	CASSKGGYGEQYF
TRBV5-8	-	TRBJ2-7	15	-	TGTGCCAGCAGTTTTCCGGGACGGCAGACCTACGAGCAGTACTTC	CASSFPGRQTYEQYF
TRBV20-1	-	TRBJ2-7	10	-	TGCAGTGCTACCGGCCTCGAGCAGTACTTC	CSATGLEQYF
TRBV10-2	TRBD1	TRBJ2-7	14	once	TGCGCCAGCAAGGGACAGGGCGGTCCCTACGAGCAGTACTTC	CASKGQGGPYEQYF
TRBV7-2	TRBD1	TRBJ2-5	16	-	TGTGCCAGCAGCCTAAGGACAGGGGCTATCCAAGAGACCCAGTACTTC	CASSLRTGAIQETQYF
TRBV6-1	TRBD2	TRBJ2-5	17	-	TGTGCCAGCAGTGGTCTTAGCGGGAGCTTCCAACAAGAGACCCAGTACTTC	CASSGLSGSFQQETQYF
TRBV5-1	-	TRBJ2-3	15	-	TGCGCCAGCAGCCCTACAGGAACTAGCACAGATACGCAGTATTTT	CASSPTGTSTDTQYF
TRBV5-1	TRBD1	TRBJ1-4	14	-	TGCGCCAGCAGCTTAGGGGGCTCTAATGAAAAACTGTTTTTT	CASSLGGSNEKLFF
TRBV5-1	TRBD2	TRBJ2-7	15	-	TGCGCCAGCAGGCCGCTCGAGATAGCGGGATCCGAGCAGTACTTC	CASRPLEIAGSEQYF
TRBV7-9	-	TRBJ2-2	17	-	TGTGCCAGCAGCCAGATGAGACCTACCCCGAACACCGGGGAGCTGTTTTTT	CASSQMRPTPNTGELFF
TRBV5-1	TRBD2	TRBJ2-3	15	once	TGCGCCAGCAGCTTCCAAGCGGGAGGGCCAGATACGCAGTATTTT	CASSFQAGGPDTQYF
TRBV7-2	-	TRBJ2-1	11	-	TGTGCCAGCAGCCCGTACAATGAGCAGTTCTTC	CASSPYNEQFF
TRBV6-5	-	TRBJ2-1	13	once	TGTGCCAGCAGGGACAGCGTAAACAATGAGCAGTTCTTC	CASRDSVNNEQFF
TRBV7-9	-	TRBJ2-7	13	-	TGTGCCAGCAGCCCCCCCTCGGACCACGAGCAGTACTTC	CASSPPSDHEQYF
TRBV7-8	-	TRBJ1-4	16	-	TGTGCCAGCAGCTTTCGGGGGCTCGCAACTAATGAAAAACTGTTTTTT	CASSFRGLATNEKLFF
TRBV9	-	TRBJ2-2	15	-	TGTGCCAGCAGCCCAGGGACGGCGAACACCGGGGAGCTGTTTTTT	CASSPGTANTGELFF
TRBV6-1	TRBD1	TRBJ2-7	15	once	TGTGCCAGCAGCCGGGGACAGGGAACCTCCTACGAGCAGTACTTC	CASSRGQGTSYEQYF
TRBV11-2	TRBD2	TRBJ2-5	18	once	TGTGCCAGCAGGTTTAGTAGGGCGGGAGGGAACGGCCGAGAGACCCAGTACTTC	CASRFSRAGGNGRETQYF
TRBV14	-	TRBJ1-4	15	-	TGTGCCAGCAGCTCCCCAGGGTCTACTAATGAAAAACTGTTTTTT	CASSSPGSTNEKLFF
TRBV12-5	-	TRBJ1-2	13	-	TGTGCTAGTGGCAACAGGGACAACTATGGCTACACCTTC	CASGNRDNYGYTF